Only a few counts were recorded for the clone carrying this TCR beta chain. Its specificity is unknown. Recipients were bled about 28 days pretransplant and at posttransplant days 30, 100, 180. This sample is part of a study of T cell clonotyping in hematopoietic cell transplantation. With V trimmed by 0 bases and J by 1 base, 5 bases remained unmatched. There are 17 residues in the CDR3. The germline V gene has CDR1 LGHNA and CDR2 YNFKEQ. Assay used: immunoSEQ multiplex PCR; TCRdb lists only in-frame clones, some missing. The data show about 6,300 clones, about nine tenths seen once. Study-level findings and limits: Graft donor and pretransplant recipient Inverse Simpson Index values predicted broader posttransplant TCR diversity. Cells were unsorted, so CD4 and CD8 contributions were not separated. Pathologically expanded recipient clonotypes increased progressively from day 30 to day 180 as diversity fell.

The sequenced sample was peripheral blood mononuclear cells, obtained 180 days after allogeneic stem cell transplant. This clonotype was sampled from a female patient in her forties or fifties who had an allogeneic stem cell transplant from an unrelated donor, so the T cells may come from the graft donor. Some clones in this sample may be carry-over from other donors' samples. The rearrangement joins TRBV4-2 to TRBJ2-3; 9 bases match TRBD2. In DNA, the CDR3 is TGTGCCAGCAGCCAAGAACAGGCTAGCGGGGGCACAGATACGCAGTATTTT. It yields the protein CASSQEQASGGTDTQYF.